This record covers a single TCR beta chain. Generated by immunoSEQ multiplex PCR, the TCRdb table keeps only in-frame clones and is missing some. The table has about 430,000 clones, 70% to 90% seen once; the top ten hold roughly 1.4%. The sample is drawn from a study of blood T cell repertoires in COVID-19. On the study more broadly: The cDNA or gDNA used as material had been derived from T cells, B-cell-depleted T cells, or PBMCs.

In terms of age and location, participants ranged from roughly 18 to 89 years and lived in under 30 US areas. Participants in the exposed group had met a COVID-19 case in the 2 weeks before joining the study. CDR3 length equals 13 residues. Between the trimmed V and J ends, which lost 1 base and 7 bases, there was a span of 10 bases. The sample consisted of PBMCs or T cells enriched from blood (not recorded which). The TCR sequence derives from a woman aged 18-30 years who had been exposed to COVID-19. This chain connects TRBV12-3 or TRBV12-4 to TRBJ1-2; D may be TRBD1 (5 bases). CDR3 nucleotides: TGTGCCAGCAGTTTAGAGGGGAGGGGTGGCTACACCTTC. This encodes CASSLEGRGGYTF.